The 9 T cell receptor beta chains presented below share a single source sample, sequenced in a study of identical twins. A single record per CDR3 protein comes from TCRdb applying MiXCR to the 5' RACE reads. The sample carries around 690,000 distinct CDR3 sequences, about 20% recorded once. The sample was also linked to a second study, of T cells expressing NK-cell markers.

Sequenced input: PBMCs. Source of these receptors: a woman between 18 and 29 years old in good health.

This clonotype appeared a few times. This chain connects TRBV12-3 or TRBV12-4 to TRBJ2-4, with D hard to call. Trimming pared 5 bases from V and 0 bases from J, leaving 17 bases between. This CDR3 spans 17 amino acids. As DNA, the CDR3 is TGTGCCAGCAGTCCGGGCCGAATCCTACTAGCCAAAAACATTCAGTACTTC. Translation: CASSPGRILLAKNIQYF.

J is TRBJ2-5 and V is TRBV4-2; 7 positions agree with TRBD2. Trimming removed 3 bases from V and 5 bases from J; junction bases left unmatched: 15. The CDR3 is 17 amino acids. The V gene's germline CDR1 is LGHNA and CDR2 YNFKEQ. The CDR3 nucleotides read TGTGCCAGCAGCCACTCTTCGGGCGGGGGTGGCTGGGAGACCCAGTACTTC. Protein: CASSHSSGGGGWETQYF.

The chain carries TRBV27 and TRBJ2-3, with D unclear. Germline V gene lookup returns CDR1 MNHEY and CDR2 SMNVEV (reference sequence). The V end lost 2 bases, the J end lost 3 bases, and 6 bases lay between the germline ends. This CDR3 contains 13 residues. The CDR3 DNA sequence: TGTGCCAGCAGTTTAGTGTTTACAGATACGCAGTATTTT. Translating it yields CASSLVFTDTQYF.

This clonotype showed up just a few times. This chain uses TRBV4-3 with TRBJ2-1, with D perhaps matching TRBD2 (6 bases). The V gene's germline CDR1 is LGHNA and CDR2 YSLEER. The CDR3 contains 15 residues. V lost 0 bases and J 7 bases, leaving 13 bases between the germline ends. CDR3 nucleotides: TGCGCCAGCAGCCAAGATGGGGAGGAGGGGAATGAGCAGTTCTTC. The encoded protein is CASSQDGEEGNEQFF.

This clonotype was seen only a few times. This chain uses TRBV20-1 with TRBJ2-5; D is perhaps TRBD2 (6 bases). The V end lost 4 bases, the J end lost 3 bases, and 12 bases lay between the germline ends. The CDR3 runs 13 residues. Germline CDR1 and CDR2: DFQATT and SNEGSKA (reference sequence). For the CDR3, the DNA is TGCAGTGCTATAATCGGGGGAAAAGAGACCCAGTACTTC. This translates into CSAIIGGKETQYF.

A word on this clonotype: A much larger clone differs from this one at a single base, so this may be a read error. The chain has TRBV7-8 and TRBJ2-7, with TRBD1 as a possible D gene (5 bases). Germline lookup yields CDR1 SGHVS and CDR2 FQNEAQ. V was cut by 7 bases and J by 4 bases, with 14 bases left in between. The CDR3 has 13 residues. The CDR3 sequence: CASNLDTLYEQYF. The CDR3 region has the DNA TGTGCCAGCAACTTGGACACCCTATACGAGCAGTACTTC.

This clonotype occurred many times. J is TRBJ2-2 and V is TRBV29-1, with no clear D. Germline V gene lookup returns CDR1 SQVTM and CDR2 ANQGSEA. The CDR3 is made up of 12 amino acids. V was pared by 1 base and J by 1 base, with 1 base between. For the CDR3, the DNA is TGCAGCGTTGAAGGGAACACCGGGGAGCTGTTTTTT. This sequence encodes CSVEGNTGELFF.

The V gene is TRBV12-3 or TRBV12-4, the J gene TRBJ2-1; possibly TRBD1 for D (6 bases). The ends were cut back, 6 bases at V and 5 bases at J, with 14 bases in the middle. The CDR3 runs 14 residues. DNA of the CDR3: TGTGCCAGCAGCTCCTGGACAGCTAACAATGAGCAGTTCTTC. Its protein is CASSSWTANNEQFF.

The CDR3 loop is CASSRLVPDQETQYF. The CDR3 nucleotides read TGCGCCAGCAGCCGCCTAGTCCCCGACCAAGAGACCCAGTACTTC. J is TRBJ2-5 and V is TRBV5-1; D is ambiguous. Per germline, CDR1 SGHRS and CDR2 YFSETQ. V shed 4 bases and J shed 0 bases, with 13 bases lying between them. The CDR3 runs to 15 residues.